This entry describes one T cell receptor beta chain. This entry belongs to a study of cytotoxic CD8 clonotypes in ibrutinib-treated CLL. Sequencing used immunoSEQ multiplex PCR; TCRdb keeps in-frame clones, though not all of them. Among 250,000 to 350,000 clones listed, less than 85% were seen once. Trimming removed 3 bases from V and 4 bases from J, with 7 bases in between. CDR1 and CDR2 from the germline V gene are ENHRY and SYGVKD. The CDR3 spans 13 residues. The gene calls are TRBV10-3 and TRBJ2-1; tentatively, D is TRBD1 (5 bases). The input for sequencing was PBMCs, taken at disease progression, from a patient treated with ibrutinib. The clonotype comes from a human donor with chronic lymphocytic leukemia. The CDR3 spells CAISEDSYNEQFF. The DNA of the CDR3 is TGTGCCATCAGTGAAGACAGTTACAATGAGCAGTTCTTC.